Listed here are 15 T cell receptor beta chains from one sample, sequenced in a study of shared clonotypes between healthy human individuals. Only in-frame clones appear in the TCRdb table, and some are missing; sequencing was by immunoSEQ multiplex PCR. Here the sample spans about 1 million clones, about 77% being singletons. The specimen sequenced was memory CD4+ T cells sorted from blood. Subset described: CD45RA-negative fraction. These receptors came from a man aged 18-30 years in good health.

CDR3 DNA sequence: TGTGCCATCATGGAGGGGGGCTCCTACAATGAGCAGTTCTTC. Translated, it gives CAIMEGGSYNEQFF. The chain employs TRBV10-3 and TRBJ2-1; TRBD1 or TRBD2 may be the D gene (6 bases each). The germline CDR1 and CDR2 sequences are ENHRY and SYGVKD. The CDR3 runs to 14 residues. V gave up 7 bases and J gave up 0 bases, with 10 bases separating them.

The V and J genes are TRBV7-2 and TRBJ1-1; no reliable D call. Between the trimmed V and J ends, which lost 2 bases and 1 base, there was a span of 11 bases. CDR1 SGHTA and CDR2 FQGNSA come from the germline V gene. This CDR3 is built from 15 residues. The CDR3 DNA follows: TGTGCCAGCAGCTTACTCGGGGTCCGGAACACTGAAGCTTTCTTT. Translation: CASSLLGVRNTEAFF.

The chain employs TRBV14 and TRBJ2-1, with D uncertain. The CDR3 is 15 residues long. Deletions cut 4 bases from V and 7 bases from J, with 17 bases between. CDR1 is SGHDN and CDR2 is FVKESK in the germline V gene. CDR3 in amino acids: CASSRVGIVLNEQFF. In nucleotides, the CDR3 is TGTGCCAGCAGCCGTGTGGGGATAGTGTTAAATGAGCAGTTCTTC. Variable domain in full (rest from reference TRBV14 and TRBJ2-1): EAGVTQFPSHSVIEKGQTVTLRCDPISGHDNLYWYRRVMGKEIKFLLHFVKESKQDESGMPNNRFLAERTGGTYSTLKVQPAELEDSGVYFCASSRVGIVLNEQFFGPGTRLTVL.

This chain links TRBV7-9 with TRBJ2-7; 11 bases match TRBD2. Germline CDR1 and CDR2: SEHNR and FQNEAQ (reference sequence). This CDR3 is 15 amino acids long. Trimming cost V 3 bases and J 6 bases; bases outside gene matches: 7. CDR3 in DNA: TGTGCCAGCAGCTTTACTAGCGGGAGCAACGGCGAGCAGTACTTC. It encodes CASSFTSGSNGEQYF.

The genes are TRBV27 and TRBJ1-3; D remains ambiguous. V lost 3 bases, J lost 0 bases, and 9 bases lay in between. The CDR3 consists of 15 residues. Germline CDR1 MNHEY, CDR2 SMNVEV (reference sequence). Here the CDR3 DNA reads TGTGCCAGCAGTTTTTCAGGCTTCTCTGGAAACACCATATATTTT. Protein sequence: CASSFSGFSGNTIYF.

This clone was found once. This chain connects TRBV7-9 to TRBJ1-1, with TRBD1 matching over 10 bases. The CDR3 sequence is 17 residues long. Unmatched junction bases numbered 8, after V lost 4 bases and J lost 0 bases. Germline V gene sequence: CDR1 SEHNR, CDR2 FQNEAQ (reference sequence). The CDR3: CASSYVPGQGMNTEAFF. DNA for the CDR3: TGTGCCAGCAGCTATGTCCCGGGACAGGGGATGAACACTGAAGCTTTCTTT.

This clone has a single count. This sequence joins TRBV18 and TRBJ1-4, with D maybe TRBD1 (5 bases). The V gene's germline CDR1 is KGHSH and CDR2 LQKENI. The V gene lost 6 bases and the J gene lost 3 bases, with 11 bases spanning the gap. This CDR3 has 14 amino acids. The CDR3 protein is CASSQGSANEKLFF. For the CDR3, the DNA is TGTGCCAGCTCTCAGGGATCAGCTAATGAAAAACTGTTTTTT.

The rearrangement links TRBV2 to TRBJ2-1, with TRBD1 identical over 10 bases. Germline values: CDR1 SNHLY, CDR2 FYNNEI. This CDR3 is built from 16 residues. V was clipped by 0 bases and J by 7 bases; unmatched bases: 6. CDR3 sequence (DNA): TGTGCCAGCAGTGAAGCCGGGACAGGGGTGTGGAATGAGCAGTTCTTC. It encodes CASSEAGTGVWNEQFF. The complete variable domain, with remaining parts taken from reference TRBV2 and TRBJ2-1, reads EPEVTQTPSHQVTQMGQEVILRCVPISNHLYFYWYRQILGQKVEFLVSFYNNEISEKSEIFDDQFSVERPDGSNFTLKIRSTKLEDSAMYFCASSEAGTGVWNEQFFGPGTRLTVL.

A note on this clone: Other DNA sequences in this sample translate to the same CDR3. The chain combines TRBV19 with TRBJ1-1; tentative D call: TRBD1 (5 bases). V gave up 1 base and J gave up 1 base, with 10 bases separating them. Germline CDR1 LNHDA, CDR2 SQIVND (reference sequence). The CDR3 is 15 amino acids. The CDR3 loop reads CASSIVGQGNTEAFF. CDR3 nucleotides: TGTGCCAGTAGTATAGTTGGGCAGGGGAACACTGAAGCTTTCTTT.

The chain couples TRBV7-6 to TRBJ2-5; 7 bases align to TRBD2. Per the germline V gene, CDR1 is SGHVS and CDR2 is FNYEAQ. The V segment lost 1 base and the J segment 5 bases; nucleotides outside the gene matches: 7. This CDR3 contains 15 residues. CDR3 sequence (DNA): TGTGCCAGCAGCTTAGGGGTCCAGCGGGGTGAGACCCAGTACTTC. This translates into CASSLGVQRGETQYF.

The chain is built from TRBV29-1 and TRBJ2-2, with D unclear. Germline CDR1 reads SQVTM; CDR2 reads ANQGSEA. V was clipped by 6 bases and J by 3 bases, with 14 bases between them. The CDR3 contains 14 residues. CDR3 DNA sequence: TGCAGCGTCCCACGGAATGGGGACACCGGGGAGCTGTTTTTT. Encoded protein: CSVPRNGDTGELFF.

In regard to this clone: This may be a read error: a much more frequent sequence differs by one nucleotide. The J gene is TRBJ2-7, the V gene TRBV5-5, with no clear D. The V gene's germline CDR1 is SGHKS and CDR2 YYEKEE (reference sequence). The V end lost 0 bases, the J end lost 3 bases, and 4 bases lay between the germline ends. This CDR3 has 12 amino acids. The CDR3 sequence is CASSLGVYEQYF. The CDR3 DNA is TGTGCCAGCAGCTTGGGGGTCTACGAGCAGTACTTC. The whole variable domain, remainder taken from reference TRBV5-5 and TRBJ2-7, is DAGVTQSPTHLIKTRGQQVTLRCSPISGHKSVSWYQQVLGQGPQFIFQYYEKEERGRGNFPDRFSARQFPNYSSELNVNALLLGDSALYLCASSLGVYEQYFGPGTRLTVT.

The chain links TRBV28 to TRBJ1-1; 7 bases fit TRBD1. The CDR3 runs 13 residues. The germline gives CDR1 MDHEN, CDR2 SYDVKM. Trimming cost V 5 bases and J 7 bases; bases outside gene matches: 7. CDR3 loop: CASSNRGPFEAFF. Written as DNA, the CDR3 is TGTGCCAGCAGTAACAGGGGCCCGTTTGAAGCTTTCTTT.

The V and J genes are TRBV21-1 and TRBJ2-3; the D call TRBD1 from the table was never checked on the DNA. TRBV21-1 is a known pseudogene. The length of the CDR3 is 16 residues. CDR3 nucleotide sequence: TGTGCCAGCAGCAAAGAGGGCGCAGGGGGCATAGATACGCAGTATTTT. It specifies CASSKEGAGGIDTQYF.

V gene TRBV29-1 combines with J gene TRBJ2-5; D is uncertain. This CDR3 comprises 13 residues. The V gene's germline CDR1 is SQVTM and CDR2 ANQGSEA. V lost 5 bases, J lost 5 bases, and 15 bases lay in between. The chain's CDR3 is CSVRSRLVETQYF. The CDR3 coding sequence is TGCAGCGTTCGTTCGCGGTTGGTGGAGACCCAGTACTTC.